The rows below give T cell receptor beta chains drawn from one sample of a study of blood T cell repertoires in COVID-19. The data were produced by immunoSEQ multiplex PCR, yet TCRdb's version contains in-frame clones alone and is incomplete. The sample contains over 200,000 clones, roughly 90% of which appear only once. The sequenced material came from peripheral blood. The receptor set was obtained from a man between 60 and 70 years old who had recovered from COVID-19. The CDR3 runs from the conserved cysteine through the conserved F or W. D genes are given only for firm matches. Not every row has a clone size; where given, it reads once, few, many or a size class.

J | V | size | D | DNA | CDR3
TRBJ2-2 | TRBV9 | NA | TRBD1 | TGTGCCAGCAGTGCAACAGGGGGCGCCGGGGAGCTGTTTTTT | CASSATGGAGELFF
TRBJ2-7 | TRBV5-1 | NA | TRBD2 | TGCGCCAGCAGCTTGGACAGCGGGAGAGATTACGAGCAGTACTTC | CASSLDSGRDYEQYF
TRBJ2-5 | TRBV11-2 | once | TRBD1 | TGTGCCAGCAGCCCGGGACAGGGGGTAGTGACCCAGTACTTC | CASSPGQGVVTQYF
TRBJ1-4 | TRBV18 | NA | NA | TGTGCCAGCTCACCAGAAACGCCTCCCGGAGGTGAAAAACTGTTTTTT | CASSPETPPGGEKLFF
TRBJ2-3 | TRBV5-1 | NA | TRBD2 | TGCGCCAGCAACCCCGGGGGGGGCACAGATACGCAGTATTTT | CASNPGGGTDTQYF
TRBJ1-5 | TRBV24-1 | NA | NA | TGTGCCACCAGTGACGGGGGACAGCCCCAGCATTTT | CATSDGGQPQHF
TRBJ2-1 | TRBV28 | NA | TRBD2 | TGTGCCAGCAGTTTATATAGCGGGAGTTTAGTCGGAGAGCAGTTCTTC | CASSLYSGSLVGEQFF
TRBJ2-5 | TRBV19 | NA | NA | TGTGCCACCTCCCAACGACACGGCCAAGAGACCCAGTACTTC | CATSQRHGQETQYF
TRBJ1-2 | TRBV9 | NA | NA | TGTGCCAGCAGCGTACCCGCCGAAGACAGCACCTATGGCTACACCTTC | CASSVPAEDSTYGYTF
TRBJ1-2 | TRBV18 | NA | TRBD1 | TGTGCCAGCCGAAGGGGGGACAGCTCCCCTAACTATGGCTACACCTTC | CASRRGDSSPNYGYTF
TRBJ1-1 | TRBV29-1 | NA | NA | TGCAGCGTTGAAGATCAAGAGGTAAAGGCTGAAGCTTTCTTT | CSVEDQEVKAEAFF
TRBJ1-2 | TRBV4-2 | few | TRBD1 | TGTGCCACCCGGACAGGGGTCGGCTACACCTTC | CATRTGVGYTF
TRBJ2-7 | TRBV4-1 | NA | TRBD1 | TGCGCCAGCAGCCTTGGACAGGGGAACGGTGGGGAGCAGTACTTC | CASSLGQGNGGEQYF
TRBJ1-5 | TRBV19 | NA | NA | TGTGCCAGTAGTATCACGGGGGGGAATCGCAATCAGCCCCAGCATTTT | CASSITGGNRNQPQHF
TRBJ1-1 | TRBV3-1/TRBV3-2 | NA | NA | TGTGCCAGCAGCCTCCGGGAGGGCATGGCTTTCTTT | CASSLREGMAFF
TRBJ1-5 | TRBV3-1/TRBV3-2 | NA | TRBD1 | TGTGCCAGCAGCCAGCAGGGGGCTTACGGCAATCAGCCCCAGCATTTT | CASSQQGAYGNQPQHF
TRBJ1-3 | TRBV4-1 | NA | TRBD1 | TGCGCCAGCAGCCAACGCACAGGGGCCGACTCTGGAAACACCATATATTTT | CASSQRTGADSGNTIYF